Presented here are 9 T cell receptor beta chains from one specimen sequenced in a study of spatial heterogeneity in lung cancer. Sample time point: sample taken at primary tumor resection. TCRdb processed the 5' RACE reads anew with MiXCR; each CDR3 protein has one entry. The sample includes 20,000 to 25,000 distinct CDR3 sequences, approximately 4.2% of them seen just once. The specimen was PBMCs, collected at surgery. Receptors originate from a male donor with early-stage non-small cell lung cancer.

This clonotype was picked up many times. This chain joins TRBV3-1 and TRBJ2-3; D remains ambiguous. The CDR3 sequence is 14 residues long. The V gene's germline CDR1 is LGHDT and CDR2 YNNKEL (reference sequence). Deletions cut 1 base from V and 1 base from J, with 6 bases between. The DNA for the CDR3 is TGTGCCAGCAGCCAAGGCGTCCGCACAGATACGCAGTATTTT. Translation: CASSQGVRTDTQYF.

In its sample, this clonotype was seen many times. The chain couples TRBV15 to TRBJ1-1; unclear D gene. The CDR3 is 14 amino acids. In germline, CDR1 is LNHNV, CDR2 YYDKDF (reference sequence). With 2 bases removed from V and 5 bases from J, the gap between germline ends came to 12 bases. The CDR3, as DNA: TGTGCCACCAGCAGACCGAACCAAGGGACTGAAGCTTTCTTT. Translated: CATSRPNQGTEAFF.

This clonotype showed up many times. The chain recombines TRBV7-7 with TRBJ2-3; 8 positions agree with TRBD2. The germline gives CDR1 SSHAT, CDR2 FNYEAQ (reference sequence). The CDR3 is 14 residues long. This chain's CDR3 is CASSATSATDTQYF. CDR3 coding DNA: TGTGCTAGCTCCGCGACTAGCGCCACAGATACGCAGTATTTT.

This clonotype has at least ten counts. The CDR3: CASSSNNGTGECYEQYF. CDR3 DNA: TGTGCCAGCAGCTCCAATAACGGGACAGGGGAATGCTACGAGCAGTACTTC. The J gene is TRBJ2-7, the V gene TRBV7-6; TRBD1 matches at 10 bases. Germline V gene data show CDR1 as SGHVS and CDR2 as FNYEAQ. V gave up 4 bases and J gave up 3 bases; unmatched junction bases: 12. The CDR3 spans 17 residues.

This clonotype was counted a few times. This chain links TRBV6-6 with TRBJ1-5; D unclear. The CDR3 is 13 residues long. V lost 6 bases, J lost 9 bases, and 15 bases lay in between. Looked up from germline, CDR1 is MNHNY and CDR2 is SVGAGI (reference sequence). This CDR3 reads CASSRDQVGPQHF. CDR3 nucleotide sequence: TGTGCCAGCAGCCGAGACCAGGTCGGGCCCCAGCATTTT.

The chain couples TRBV10-3 to TRBJ1-2, with D unresolved. V gave up 4 bases and J gave up 8 bases, with 14 bases separating them. This CDR3 has 13 residues. Germline CDR1 reads ENHRY; CDR2 reads SYGVKD. CDR3 sequence: CAISGHGEGGYTF. CDR3 bases: TGTGCCATCAGTGGGCACGGGGAGGGAGGCTACACCTTC.

This clonotype was observed many times. The rearrangement uses TRBV28 and TRBJ1-5, with D maybe TRBD1 (6 bases). V shed 8 bases and J shed 5 bases, with 19 bases lying between them. Germline-derived CDR1 and CDR2 are MDHEN and SYDVKM. This CDR3 comprises 15 residues. The CDR3 spells CASLPGGARDQPQHF. The DNA of the CDR3 is TGTGCCAGCCTTCCGGGGGGGGCGCGGGATCAGCCCCAGCATTTT.

Points on this clonotype: A much bigger clone sits one base away, suggesting this may be a read error. The J gene is TRBJ2-5, the V gene TRBV2, with 7 bases identical to TRBD2. Per germline, CDR1 SNHLY and CDR2 FYNNEI. J lost 4 bases, V lost 7 bases, and 6 bases had no gene match. The CDR3 is 13 residues long. As DNA, the CDR3 is TGTGCCAGCAACGCGGGGGTACTAGAGACCCAGTACTTC. Protein sequence: CASNAGVLETQYF.

This clonotype was detected ten times or more. The chain employs TRBV11-2 and TRBJ2-2; D is ambiguous. The CDR3 length is 14 residues. CDR1 SGHAT and CDR2 FQNNGV come from the germline V gene. V dropped 8 bases and J dropped 0 bases, with 10 bases sitting between them. Written as DNA, the CDR3 is TGTGCCAGCGTTTTGTGGGCGAACACCGGGGAGCTGTTTTTT. This encodes CASVLWANTGELFF.